This TCR beta chain is drawn from a study of blood T cell repertoires in COVID-19. CDR3 length: 17 amino acids. The germline V gene has CDR1 LGHNA and CDR2 YNFKEQ. V trimming: 0 bases; J trimming: 4 bases; junction bases outside the gene matches: 5. Clones were sequenced by immunoSEQ multiplex PCR, and TCRdb holds only the in-frame ones, with some missing. The sample carries roughly 180,000 clones, 87% recorded once. What was sequenced was PBMCs or T cells enriched from blood (not recorded which). The chain recombines TRBV4-2 with TRBJ2-1, with 11 bases matching TRBD2. This sequence originates from a woman under 40 who had recovered from COVID-19. The CDR3 loop is CASSQERGTSGYNEQFF. The CDR3 bases are TGTGCCAGCAGCCAAGAGAGGGGGACTAGCGGATACAATGAGCAGTTCTTC.